What follows describes a single T cell receptor beta chain. What it recognizes is unknown. The Oncomine TCR Beta short-read assay was applied to DNA of cultured CD4+ T cells. TCRdb re-called the PCR reads with MiXCR, one entry per CDR3 protein. The sample gives around 13,000 distinct CDR3 sequences, around four fifths of which show up once; around 8.1% is in the top ten. Treatment of the sample: approximately 11-day PBMC culture with coronavirus spike peptide pools or control peptides (ViraFEST assay). Antigen-specific T cells were expanded with peptide pools by ViraFEST, and TCRs were then sequenced. Culture proceeded for approximately ten days, and CD4+ T cells were then isolated by negative selection. Germline V CDR1 and CDR2: LNHDA, SQIVND (reference sequence). This CDR3 is built from 13 residues. Deletions cut 4 bases from V and 4 bases from J, with 8 bases between. This sample was included in a study of vaccination and CD4 T cells after COVID-19. Turning to the study itself: Two Hispanic individuals were among six male and four female convalescent patients. Stimuli were overlapping spike peptide pools of SARS-CoV-2 and three common cold coronaviruses (HCoV-NL63, HCoV-OC43, HCoV-229E).

This TCR derives from a human donor who received a COVID-19 vaccine. The sequencing used CD4+ T cells from blood, cultured in vitro, collected after SARS-CoV-2 vaccination. This chain links TRBV19 with TRBJ1-5; possibly TRBD1 for D (6 bases). CDR3 sequence reads: CASSTQGNQPQHF. CDR3 sequence (DNA): TGTGCCAGTAGTACGCAGGGGAATCAGCCCCAGCATTTT. The entire variable domain, with the rest obtained from reference TRBV19 and TRBJ1-5, is as follows: DGGITQSPKYLFRKEGQNVTLSCEQNLNHDAMYWYRQDPGQGLRLIYYSQIVNDFQKGDIAEGYSVSREKKESFPLTVTSAQKNPTAFYLCASSTQGNQPQHFGDGTRLSIL.